This T cell receptor beta chain was sequenced during a study of cytomegalovirus exposure and HLA in healthy donors. CDR1 and CDR2 (germline): SGHDN, FVKESK. The CDR3 spans 12 residues. Between the trimmed V and J ends, which lost 4 bases and 4 bases, there was a span of 8 bases. Sequenced by immunoSEQ multiplex PCR; TCRdb stores in-frame clones only, minus some. Here the sample spans roughly 200,000 clones, roughly three quarters being singletons. Sequences were obtained from PBMCs. The receptor was isolated from a woman in her thirties in good health and CMV-seronegative. The V gene is TRBV14, the J gene TRBJ2-7; D remains ambiguous. The CDR3 spells CASSPFGYEQYF. The DNA of the CDR3 is TGTGCCAGCAGCCCCTTCGGGTACGAGCAGTACTTC.